The clone carrying this T cell receptor beta chain was counted ten times or more. Its cognate antigen is unknown. TCRdb ran MiXCR on the PCR reads and lists one entry per CDR3 protein. The data hold approximately 63,000 distinct CDR3 sequences, with around a fifth observed a single time. The entry originates in a study of molecular identifiers for immune sequencing clone quantification. General study results and limits: The study found clones above 20 RNA copies held over 97% of effector molecules and under 1% in naive cells. Spiked Jurkat TCR RNA originating from one cell could reportedly be identified amid some 920,000 naive cells.

V dropped 2 bases and J dropped 0 bases, with 9 bases sitting between them. CDR3 length: 15 amino acids. Germline loops: CDR1 SEHNR, CDR2 FQNEAQ (reference sequence). Libraries from naive CD8 cells were generated from around 18,000 to 910,000 sorted cells (with 10%, 30% or 50% RNA). The source of this sequence is a human donor in good health. Some libraries in this study had Jurkat cell RNA spiked in. V gene TRBV7-9 combines with J gene TRBJ2-3; a weak D match, TRBD2 (5 bases). Sequenced input: naive CD8+ T cells from blood, with Jurkat cell RNA spiked in. Documented subset: FACS-sorted CD8+CD4-CCR7+CD45RA+ naive T cells. CDR3 protein: CASSLLGGSTDTQYF. CDR3 in DNA: TGTGCCAGCAGCTTATTGGGCGGGAGCACAGATACGCAGTATTTT.